The present entry profiles one T cell receptor (beta chain) with its context. This clonotype is medium-sized (0.01 to 0.1%) by its frequency; no count is available. Its recognized antigen is unknown. The sample is drawn from a study of human CD8 memory T cell subsets (dated by TCRdb to the early 2020s). In the study overall: To assess how stem-like (TSTEM), progenitor exhausted-like (TPEX) and effector memory CD8+ T cell subsets are clonally related, the TCRbeta repertoires of these three subsets were compared. Roughly 6 donors each provided TSTEM, TPEX and effector memory subsets, from which TCRbeta repertoires were obtained.

The investigation overall reported the following: Only TCRbeta chains were sequenced, and repertoire comparisons rested on 6 or 7 donors tested with paired t-tests and Bonferroni correction. Clonotypes were shared with effector memory cells by both stem-like subsets, but only minimal overlap was found between TSTEM and TPEX repertoires, suggesting distinct antigen spectra. Similarly high normalized Shannon-Wiener diversity was shown by TSTEM and TPEX subsets, whereas comparatively lower diversity was seen in effector memory subsets. Chao1 estimates suggested greater repertoire diversity in TSTEM than in TPEX subsets, potentially reflecting a broader range of specificities.

From cysteine to phenylalanine, the CDR3 is 16 amino acids long. The nucleotide record is missing. Early differentiated memory cells that were CCR7+ PD-1+ TIGIT+ and showed dysfunctional, exhausted-like traits were classified as progenitor exhausted-like memory CD8+ T cells (TPEX). Peripheral blood mononuclear cells were isolated from healthy donor buffy coats by density gradient separation. In the study, negative magnetic separation with EasySep or MojoSort CD8+ T cell isolation kits was used to enrich total CD8+ T cells. An RNeasy Mini Kit was used to extract total RNA from duplicate vials of around 140,000 sorted CD8+ T cells per subset. PBMCs were used either fresh or after cryopreservation in fetal bovine serum containing 10% DMSO. CD8+ T cell subsets were sorted to purity by fluorescence-activated cell sorting on a FACSAria III. The instrument given in TCRdb is NextSeq 550. A Human TCR Profiling Kit was used to prepare UMI-labeled 5' RACE TCRbeta libraries. Every TCRbeta library was prepared in parallel with an identical number of PCR cycles. As for how the authors treated the data: The number of functional CDR3beta clonotypes in each TCRbeta library ranged from about 2,700 to 18,000. MIGEC 1.2.9 was used for UMI extraction and consensus assembly, with a minimum of three reads required per UMI. MiXCR 3.0.3 was used to extract the in-frame CDR3beta repertoires. Each sample was downsampled to 42,000 randomly selected UMIs before diversity metrics were computed in VDJtools 1.2.1. For each sample pair, the repertoire overlap metrics D, R and F2 were calculated in VDJtools using the top 3,000 clones. Reads reprocessed by TCRdb are summarized as one entry per CDR3 protein sequence, and DNA is absent. For this entry, the V and J calls and clone size follow TCRdb and not the study's own pipeline. The record for this sample contains thousands of distinct CDR3 sequences. The ten largest clones take up roughly 25% of the sample.

This receptor was taken from a human donor in good health. The chain is encoded by TRBV12-3 or TRBV12-4 joined to TRBJ2-3; TCRdb designates TRBD2, a call that cannot be tested without DNA. The material sequenced was CD8+ T cells from PBMCs. CDR3 region: CASSLLSGLNTDTQYF.